A few counts support the clone carrying this T cell receptor beta chain. These data originate in a study of beta chain features in type 1 diabetes. Since all of the isolated RNA was reverse transcribed, expressed TCRB transcripts were what got sequenced. Sequencing was performed with immunoSEQ multiplex PCR; in TCRdb, only in-frame clones are kept and a portion is missing. The repertoire holds hundreds of thousands of clones, with 15% to 19% as singletons. The sequencing sample was made of naive CD4+ T cells from blood. The receptor was derived from a man younger than 35 in good health.

CDR3 in amino acids: CASSSGWADSGNTIYF. The CDR3, as DNA: TGTGCCAGCAGCTCCGGGTGGGCCGACTCTGGAAACACCATATATTTT. The chain recombines TRBV7-9 with TRBJ1-3; D remains unclear. V shed 4 bases and J shed 0 bases, with 13 bases lying between them. In germline, CDR1 is SEHNR, CDR2 FQNEAQ (reference sequence). This CDR3 contains 16 residues.